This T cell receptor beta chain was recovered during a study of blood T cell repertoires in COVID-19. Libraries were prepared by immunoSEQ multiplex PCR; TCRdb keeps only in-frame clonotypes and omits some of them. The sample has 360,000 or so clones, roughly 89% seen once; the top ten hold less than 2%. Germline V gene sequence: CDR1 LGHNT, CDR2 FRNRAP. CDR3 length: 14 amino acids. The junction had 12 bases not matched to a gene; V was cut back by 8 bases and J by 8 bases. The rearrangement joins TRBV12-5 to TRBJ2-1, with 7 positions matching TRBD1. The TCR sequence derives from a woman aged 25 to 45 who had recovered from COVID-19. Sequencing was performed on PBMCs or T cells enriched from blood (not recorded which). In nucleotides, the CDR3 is TGTGCTAGTAGAGATGGGGACAGCACGGATGAGCAGTTCTTC. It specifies CASRDGDSTDEQFF.